This TCR beta chain was recorded in a study of T cells after yellow fever vaccination. V dropped 6 bases and J dropped 5; count of bases not matched to a gene: 5. Germline V gene sequence: CDR1 SQVTM, CDR2 ANQGSEA. This CDR3 spans 14 amino acids. Details on this clonotype: What it binds is unknown.

Universal primer sites and UMIs were introduced during 5'RACE template-switching synthesis of TCR cDNA. TCRdb reprocessed the 5' RACE reads with MiXCR, giving one entry per CDR3 protein. Of a few hundred thousand distinct CDR3 sequences listed, 13% are singletons. General study points: There was a small share of clonotypes that showed up in both the CD4 and CD8 compartments. Weaker overall was a secondary response that nonetheless peaked faster, on day 5 versus 15.

The sample was CD4+ T cells sorted from PBMCs, taken 45 days after the yellow fever booster vaccination. The clonotype comes from a man aged 25-45 years who received the YFV17D yellow fever vaccine. V usage is TRBV29-1 and J usage is TRBJ2-2; TRBD2 aligns across 11 bases. CDR3 amino acids: CSVARLAGTGELFF. DNA of the CDR3: TGCAGCGTCGCCCGACTAGCGGGAACCGGGGAGCTGTTTTTT.